The rows below give T cell receptor beta chains drawn from one sample of a study of T cells in pancreatic ductal adenocarcinoma. Produced via immunoSEQ multiplex PCR; TCRdb's table is partial and in-frame only. This repertoire shows over 100,000 clones, 90% to 95% found once; its top ten account for roughly 3.1%. Sequencing was carried out using PBMCs. These receptors originate from a human donor with pancreatic ductal adenocarcinoma. Each CDR3 is given with its conserved first and last residue. The order of the fields is D gene, J gene, clone size, V gene, CDR3 protein, CDR3 DNA. D genes are given only for firm matches. Only some rows state a clone size, as once, few, many or a class for expanded clones.

D gene: TRBD1; J gene: TRBJ2-5; clone size: NA; V gene: TRBV6-1; CDR3 protein: CATSPNRGRATQYF; CDR3 DNA: TGTGCCACCTCACCTAACAGGGGCCGGGCGACCCAGTACTTC
D gene: NA; J gene: TRBJ1-1; clone size: NA; V gene: TRBV19; CDR3 protein: CASSMDRNTEAFF; CDR3 DNA: TGTGCCAGTAGTATGGACAGAAACACTGAAGCTTTCTTT
D gene: TRBD1; J gene: TRBJ1-5; clone size: NA; V gene: TRBV19; CDR3 protein: CASTLDRPAGNQPQHF; CDR3 DNA: TGTGCCAGTACGTTGGACAGGCCCGCTGGCAATCAGCCCCAGCATTTT
D gene: TRBD2; J gene: TRBJ2-5; clone size: NA; V gene: TRBV5-1; CDR3 protein: CASSLEREQETQYF; CDR3 DNA: TGCGCCAGCAGCTTGGAGCGGGAGCAAGAGACCCAGTACTTC
D gene: NA; J gene: TRBJ2-7; clone size: NA; V gene: TRBV6-1; CDR3 protein: CASRRDRTYEQYF; CDR3 DNA: TGTGCCAGCAGGCGAGACAGGACCTACGAGCAGTACTTC
D gene: NA; J gene: TRBJ2-5; clone size: NA; V gene: TRBV18; CDR3 protein: CASSPLGDIETQYF; CDR3 DNA: TGTGCCAGCTCACCACTTGGGGACATAGAGACCCAGTACTTC
D gene: TRBD2; J gene: TRBJ2-7; clone size: NA; V gene: TRBV27; CDR3 protein: CASSRGVLPYEQYF; CDR3 DNA: TGTGCCTCGAGTCGGGGGGTCCTTCCCTACGAGCAGTACTTC
D gene: NA; J gene: TRBJ1-1; clone size: few; V gene: TRBV5-4; CDR3 protein: CASSLGGRLNTEAFF; CDR3 DNA: TGTGCCAGCAGCTTGGGGGGCAGATTGAACACTGAAGCTTTCTTT
D gene: NA; J gene: TRBJ2-3; clone size: NA; V gene: TRBV30; CDR3 protein: CAWNEGGTDTQYF; CDR3 DNA: TGTGCCTGGAATGAGGGGGGGACAGATACGCAGTATTTT
D gene: NA; J gene: TRBJ2-7; clone size: NA; V gene: TRBV2; CDR3 protein: CASRDNSYEQYF; CDR3 DNA: TGTGCCAGCAGAGACAACTCCTACGAGCAGTACTTC
D gene: TRBD1; J gene: TRBJ2-7; clone size: once; V gene: TRBV19; CDR3 protein: CASQRAFSGGTNEQYF; CDR3 DNA: TGTGCCAGCCAAAGGGCGTTCTCAGGGGGTACGAATGAGCAGTACTTC
D gene: NA; J gene: TRBJ2-5; clone size: NA; V gene: TRBV5-1; CDR3 protein: CASSLQGLDIQETQYF; CDR3 DNA: TGCGCCAGCAGCTTACAGGGATTGGATATACAAGAGACCCAGTACTTC